This T cell receptor (beta chain) was found in a study of T-cell reconstitution after alpha-beta-depleted transplantation in children (TCRdb year 2016). Regarding the study in general: T-cell immune reconstitution after TCRalphabeta/CD19-depleted allogeneic hematopoietic cell transplantation in children was quantitatively tracked in the study by means of TCR repertoire profiling.

Overall study outcomes, separate from this receptor: Hyperexpanded clone frequencies declined over subsequent months; after one year, T-cell counts and TCRbeta diversity were mostly attributed to newly produced T cells. About two months after transplant, the apparently early recovery of alphabetaT-cell counts reportedly depended on just several hundred clones that had expanded rapidly and came from non-depleted graft cells. The high TCRbeta diversity at day 60 in some patients was ascribed to recipient T cells and intrathymic progenitors that had survived conditioning.

There are 13 amino acids in the CDR3, from cysteine to phenylalanine inclusive. The sequence is cut down to CDR3 DNA, 39 bases in frame from base 1. From a lookup of the germline V gene, CDR1 and CDR2 are SGHTA and FQGTGA. The V end loses 0 bases and the J end loses 4 bases, and a stretch of 5 bases separates them. Receptor libraries were prepared by PCR. The sample was run on an Illumina HiSeq 2500. To normalize quantification of the TCRbeta repertoire, the TCR libraries were built with molecular barcoding that relied on unique molecular identifiers. In-frame beta chains were kept once TCRdb had trimmed the public reads at Q25 with fastp and called clones with MiXCR. Rows with one shared CDR3 protein collapse into an entry with the most common genes and DNA. The sample table records about 240,000 distinct CDR3 sequences; roughly 23% of these occur just once. In total, the top ten clones hold 2.6% of the sample.

Concerning this clonotype: What antigen it recognizes has not been identified. Base-call qualities are not available, and no considerably larger clone is one nucleotide away.

In the paper's terms, the treatment or condition label means: allogeneic hematopoietic cell transplantation with graft depleted of TCRalphabeta T cells and CD19 B cells. The transplant recipients were children given TCRalphabeta/CD19-depleted allogeneic hematopoietic cell grafts. The clonotype comes from a girl aged 2-10 years with Fanconi anemia, due to receive a stem cell transplant. The V and J segments used are TRBV7-3 and TRBJ2-3; no confident D gene assignment can be made. Specimen: PBMCs, collected before TCRalphabeta/CD19-depleted stem cell transplant. The CDR3 in this case is CASSLTFADTQYF. The DNA reads as follows: TGTGCCAGCAGCTTAACGTTCGCAGATACGCAGTATTTT.